The next 19 T cell receptor beta chains were all read from a single sample in a study of T cell repertoires in cytomegalovirus infection. TCRdb recomputed calls from the reads with MiXCR, one row per CDR3 protein. The sample has about 490,000 distinct CDR3 sequences, 15% to 20% seen once. The material sequenced was CD8+ T cells from PBMCs. The receptors were sampled from a human donor in good health (CMV status not recorded). Some clones in this sample may be carry-over from other donors' samples.

The chain uses TRBV3-1 and TRBJ2-5; TRBD2 agrees at 11 bases. This CDR3 has 16 residues. V was pared by 7 bases and J by 5 bases, with 12 bases of the junction left unmatched. The germline gives CDR1 LGHDT, CDR2 YNNKEL (reference sequence). The CDR3 reads CASTVGLAAGEETQYF. The CDR3, as DNA: TGTGCCAGCACCGTGGGACTAGCGGCCGGGGAGGAGACCCAGTACTTC.

At least ten counts were recorded for this clonotype. The genes are TRBV11-2 and TRBJ2-1; 9 bases fit TRBD1. The CDR3 consists of 17 residues. J gave up 9 bases and V 5 bases, and 17 bases lay outside the gene matches. The V gene's germline CDR1 is SGHAT and CDR2 FQNNGV. Here the CDR3 reads CASSPRPGQGFTGEQFF. The CDR3 coding sequence is TGTGCCAGCAGCCCGCGCCCCGGACAGGGGTTCACGGGTGAGCAGTTCTTC.

J is TRBJ2-7 and V is TRBV20-1, with a tentative D call TRBD1 (6 bases). V was cut by 1 base and J by 2 bases, with 15 bases left in between. The CDR3 is 15 amino acids. Germline lookup yields CDR1 DFQATT and CDR2 SNEGSKA (reference sequence). The CDR3 nucleotides read TGCAGTGCTAGAGCCGACAGGATGCTAGCCTACGAGCAGTACTTC. The encoded protein is CSARADRMLAYEQYF.

This clonotype appeared many times. The chain links TRBV12-3 or TRBV12-4 to TRBJ2-6, with 10 bases lining up with TRBD1. J gave up 4 bases and V 4 bases, and 4 bases lay outside the gene matches. CDR3 size: 16 residues. CDR3 sequence reads: CASSSGQGPGANVLTF. The DNA for the CDR3 is TGTGCCAGCAGTTCGGGACAGGGGCCCGGGGCCAACGTCCTGACTTTC.

V is TRBV20-1 and J is TRBJ2-7, with TRBD1 matching 8 bases. The CDR3 is 12 residues long. Germline trimming cut 7 bases from V and 4 bases from J; bases unmatched to any gene: 6. Germline V gene lookup returns CDR1 DFQATT and CDR2 SNEGSKA (reference sequence). CDR3 nucleotide sequence: TGCAGTGTAAAAACAGGGGGGTACGAGCAGTACTTC. Translation: CSVKTGGYEQYF.

This clonotype was recorded at least ten times. The chain joins TRBV7-9 to TRBJ2-7; 11 bases map to TRBD2. The V gene's germline CDR1 is SEHNR and CDR2 FQNEAQ (reference sequence). CDR3 size: 15 residues. Losses at the gene ends were 4 bases for V and 0 bases for J; bases not matched to a gene: 2. The CDR3 region is CASSSGTSGSYEQYF. The CDR3 DNA reads as TGTGCCAGCAGCTCGGGGACTAGCGGCTCCTACGAGCAGTACTTC.

The rearrangement joins TRBV27 to TRBJ1-6, with 7 bases fitting TRBD1. The J segment lost 7 bases and the V segment lost 2 bases, leaving 5 bases of the junction unmatched. The germline CDR1 and CDR2 sequences are MNHEY and SMNVEV (reference sequence). CDR3 length equals 15 residues. In nucleotides, the CDR3 is TGTGCCAGCAGTTTAACCGGGACAGCGAATTCACCCCTCCACTTT. It translates to CASSLTGTANSPLHF.

On this clonotype itself: The CDR3 carries no conserved terminal phenylalanine or tryptophan, so it likely arises from a read error. The chain combines TRBV4-1 with TRBJ2-7; tentatively, D is TRBD2 (5 bases). Germline values: CDR1 MGHRA, CDR2 YSYEKL. Between the trimmed V and J ends, which lost 4 bases and 0 bases, there was a span of 10 bases. The CDR3 totals 14 residues. CDR3 nucleotide sequence: TGCGCCAGCAGCCCAAGCGGAGACTCCTACGAGCAGTACTAC. This translates into CASSPSGDSYEQYY.

This clonotype was counted many times. The rearrangement joins TRBV7-2 to TRBJ2-7; the match to TRBD2 covers 7 bases. The CDR3 has 14 amino acids. The J segment lost 2 bases and the V segment lost 2 bases, leaving 3 bases of the junction unmatched. Germline CDR1 and CDR2: SGHTA and FQGNSA. In DNA, the CDR3 is TGTGCCAGCAGCTTACTAGCGGATACCTACGAGCAGTACTTC. Translated: CASSLLADTYEQYF.

V gene TRBV2 combines with J gene TRBJ1-1; possible D gene TRBD1, 5 bases. V gave up 6 bases and J gave up 0 bases, with 11 bases separating them. The CDR3 spans 14 residues. Germline V gives CDR1 SNHLY, CDR2 FYNNEI. In DNA form, the CDR3 reads TGTGCCAGCAGGGTGGGGCACATGAACACTGAAGCTTTCTTT. This gives the protein CASRVGHMNTEAFF. Together with reference TRBV2 and TRBJ1-1, the CDR3 gives the full variable domain: EPEVTQTPSHQVTQMGQEVILRCVPISNHLYFYWYRQILGQKVEFLVSFYNNEISEKSEIFDDQFSVERPDGSNFTLKIRSTKLEDSAMYFCASRVGHMNTEAFFGQGTRLTVV.

This clonotype was counted only a few times. This chain connects TRBV7-6 to TRBJ1-1; a possible D gene is TRBD1 (5 bases). This CDR3 is 14 amino acids long. The germline gives CDR1 SGHVS, CDR2 FNYEAQ. V lost 5 bases, J lost 1 base, and 11 bases lay in between. CDR3 loop: CASSPADRNTEAFF. In nucleotides, the CDR3 is TGTGCCAGCAGCCCAGCTGACAGGAACACTGAAGCTTTCTTT.

The chain links TRBV27 to TRBJ2-6; 7 bases match TRBD1. Germline trimming cut 1 base from V and 0 bases from J; bases unmatched to any gene: 3. The CDR3 extends over 17 amino acids. The V gene's germline CDR1 is MNHEY and CDR2 SMNVEV (reference sequence). The CDR3 here is CASSLLDRSSGANVLTF. In DNA, the CDR3 is TGTGCCAGCAGTTTATTGGACAGGAGCTCTGGGGCCAACGTCCTGACTTTC.

The chain carries TRBV5-1 and TRBJ1-2; 8 positions agree with TRBD1. Germline V gene lookup returns CDR1 SGHRS and CDR2 YFSETQ. This CDR3 has 14 residues. Trimming cost V 7 bases and J 3 bases; bases outside gene matches: 8. CDR3 coding DNA: TGCGCCAGCCGGACAGGGACTTCGGACTATGGCTACACCTTC. Its protein is CASRTGTSDYGYTF.

In this sample, this clonotype turned up many times. This rearrangement joins TRBV12-3 or TRBV12-4 to TRBJ2-5, with 9 bases that match TRBD2. This CDR3 has 14 amino acids. V shed 6 bases, J shed 4 bases, and the junction held 6 bases outside the gene matches. For the CDR3, the DNA is TGTGCCAGCAGCCAGCCGGGACTAGCAGAGACCCAGTACTTC. It codes for CASSQPGLAETQYF.

This clonotype showed up just a few times. The chain is built from TRBV6-4 and TRBJ2-1, with 9 positions matching TRBD2. With 3 bases clipped from V and 5 bases from J, the junction kept 5 bases outside the gene matches. This CDR3 is 15 amino acids long. Germline values: CDR1 MRHNA, CDR2 SNTAGT. CDR3 in DNA: TGTGCCAGCAGTGAAAGGTTAGCGGGGGACAATGAGCAGTTCTTC. This gives the protein CASSERLAGDNEQFF.

This chain uses TRBV7-9 with TRBJ1-6, with unresolved D. Germline assignment: CDR1 SEHNR and CDR2 FQNEAQ (reference sequence). The CDR3 totals 14 residues. V was shortened by 2 bases and J by 8 bases, with 10 bases between the two germline ends. The CDR3 nucleotides are TGTGCCAGCAGCTTAACGGCAGGCGATTCACCCCTCCACTTT. Translating it yields CASSLTAGDSPLHF.

V usage is TRBV5-6 and J usage is TRBJ2-7; D gene uncertain. CDR1 is SGHDT and CDR2 is YYEEEE in the germline V gene. The CDR3 loop spans 12 amino acids. Trimming removed 3 bases from V and 4 bases from J, with 8 bases in between. The CDR3 is CASSSLIYEQYF. DNA for the CDR3: TGTGCCAGCAGCTCTTTGATTTACGAGCAGTACTTC.

This clonotype was seen a few times. The V and J genes are TRBV4-1 and TRBJ2-1; no firm D call. Trimming removed 0 bases at V and 7 bases at J, with 4 bases between. This CDR3 is built from 12 residues. CDR1 is MGHRA, CDR2 YSYEKL, per germline. This CDR3 is CASSQDANEQFF. The CDR3, as DNA: TGCGCCAGCAGCCAAGATGCAAATGAGCAGTTCTTC.

The chain couples TRBV11-2 to TRBJ1-4; weak D call: TRBD1 (5 bases). From germline, CDR1 is SGHAT and CDR2 FQNNGV. The CDR3 spans 16 residues. Trimming stripped 2 bases from V and 1 base from J, with 11 bases between. CDR3 coding DNA: TGTGCCAGCAGCTTATGGGGCAGAGTAACTAATGAAAAACTGTTTTTT. Amino acids: CASSLWGRVTNEKLFF.